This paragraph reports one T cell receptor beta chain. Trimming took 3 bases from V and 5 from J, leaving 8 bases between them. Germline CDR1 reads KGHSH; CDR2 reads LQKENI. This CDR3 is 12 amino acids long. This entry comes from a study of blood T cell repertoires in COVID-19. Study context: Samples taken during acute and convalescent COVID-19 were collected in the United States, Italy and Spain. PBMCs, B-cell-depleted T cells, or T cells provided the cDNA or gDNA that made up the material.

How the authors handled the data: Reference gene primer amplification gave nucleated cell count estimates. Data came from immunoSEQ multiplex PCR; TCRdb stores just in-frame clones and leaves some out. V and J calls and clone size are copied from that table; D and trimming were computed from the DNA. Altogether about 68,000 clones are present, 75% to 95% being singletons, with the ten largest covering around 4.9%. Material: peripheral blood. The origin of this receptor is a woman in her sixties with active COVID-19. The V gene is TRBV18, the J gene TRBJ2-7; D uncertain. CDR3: CASSPRRDEQYF. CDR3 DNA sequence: TGTGCCAGCTCACCGCGCCGAGACGAGCAGTACTTC.